The T cell receptor (beta chain) under discussion was sequenced for a study of shared T cell receptors in the human thymus. This clone came up a few times. The assay was immunoSEQ multiplex PCR, and TCRdb's table has in-frame clones only and misses some. The sample comprises roughly 500,000 clones, around 82% of which are singletons, and 0.013% rests with the top ten. Germline V CDR1 and CDR2: SGHTA, FQGNSA. There are 15 residues in the CDR3. With V trimmed by 2 bases and J by 6 bases, 8 bases remained unmatched. This same sample was also taken into another study, of human thymus T cells. Per that study: Corrective cardiac surgery supplied the resected thymus tissue. Thymic and blood repertoires seemed to favor certain V and J genes. Highly overlapping thymic repertoires in unrelated individuals were reported by related research.

The gene calls are TRBV7-2 and TRBJ2-7; 9 nucleotides line up with TRBD2. The sample taken for sequencing was thymocytes. This receptor was taken from a boy under two years old with a congenital heart defect. The chain's CDR3 is CASSLYRGRGTEQYF. The CDR3, as DNA: TGTGCCAGCAGCTTATATCGCGGGAGGGGTACCGAGCAGTACTTC.